Below, 7 T cell receptor beta chains from the same sample are listed, as sequenced in a study of cytomegalovirus exposure and HLA in healthy donors. 60 Vbeta and 13 Jbeta primers were used in PCR. The data were produced by immunoSEQ multiplex PCR, yet TCRdb's version contains in-frame clones alone and is incomplete. The data contain around 170,000 clones, over 60% of them singletons. The material sequenced was PBMCs. The receptors come from a girl aged 5 to 17 in good health and CMV-seronegative.

A single count supports this clone. V and J are TRBV15 and TRBJ1-3, with D hard to call. Germline assignment: CDR1 LNHNV and CDR2 YYDKDF (reference sequence). V was pared by 3 bases and J by 0 bases, with 15 bases between. There are 17 residues in the CDR3. The CDR3 nucleotides read TGTGCCACCAGCAGTCTCCTCCGGGATTCCTCTGGAAACACCATATATTTT. Protein sequence: CATSSLLRDSSGNTIYF.

The chain links TRBV19 to TRBJ2-2, with 11 positions matching TRBD2. The germline V gene has CDR1 LNHDA and CDR2 SQIVND (reference sequence). This CDR3 region has 15 residues. After removal of 4 bases from V and 3 bases from J, the junction contained 1 base not matched to a gene. CDR3 coding DNA: TGTGCCAGTAGTACACTAGCGGGGGACACCGGGGAGCTGTTTTTT. This codes for CASSTLAGDTGELFF.

The V and J genes are TRBV7-8 and TRBJ1-1; perhaps TRBD1 as D (5 bases). This CDR3 is 14 amino acids long. V shed 1 base and J shed 1 base, with 7 bases lying between them. Germline V lookup: CDR1 SGHVS, CDR2 FQNEAQ. This chain's CDR3 is CASSLGGQNTEAFF. For the CDR3, the DNA is TGTGCCAGCAGCTTAGGGGGCCAGAACACTGAAGCTTTCTTT.

This rearrangement joins TRBV19 to TRBJ1-5, with a possible D match to TRBD1 (6 bases). The ends were cut back, 4 bases at V and 5 bases at J, with 15 bases in the middle. CDR1 is LNHDA, CDR2 SQIVND, per germline (reference sequence). CDR3 length: 15 amino acids. CDR3 in DNA: TGTGCCAGTAGTACGTATCAGGGGATCCATCAGCCCCAGCATTTT. Its protein product is CASSTYQGIHQPQHF.

This clone was seen once. The V gene is TRBV14, the J gene TRBJ1-1, with 7 positions matching TRBD1. CDR1 is SGHDN, CDR2 FVKESK, per germline. V shed 0 bases, J shed 1 base, and the junction held 11 bases outside the gene matches. This CDR3 has 18 amino acids. The CDR3 DNA reads TGTGCCAGCAGCCAAGAACAGGGGACGAAACTTTCGAACACTGAAGCTTTCTTT. This codes for CASSQEQGTKLSNTEAFF.

The V gene is TRBV5-1, the J gene TRBJ2-2; a possible D gene is TRBD1 (6 bases). The CDR3 is 15 residues long. V was trimmed by 7 bases and J by 0 bases, leaving 13 bases between them. Germline assignment: CDR1 SGHRS and CDR2 YFSETQ. The CDR3 DNA follows: TGCGCCAGCGATATAGGGGGTCCGAACACCGGGGAGCTGTTTTTT. Its protein product is CASDIGGPNTGELFF.

The chain joins TRBV5-1 to TRBJ1-3; no reliable D call. Between the trimmed V and J ends, which lost 4 bases and 0 bases, there was a span of 11 bases. This CDR3 spans 15 amino acids. Germline V gene sequence: CDR1 SGHRS, CDR2 YFSETQ. CDR3 DNA: TGCGCCAGCAGCCCTACAGATAACTCTGGAAACACCATATATTTT. Protein sequence: CASSPTDNSGNTIYF.